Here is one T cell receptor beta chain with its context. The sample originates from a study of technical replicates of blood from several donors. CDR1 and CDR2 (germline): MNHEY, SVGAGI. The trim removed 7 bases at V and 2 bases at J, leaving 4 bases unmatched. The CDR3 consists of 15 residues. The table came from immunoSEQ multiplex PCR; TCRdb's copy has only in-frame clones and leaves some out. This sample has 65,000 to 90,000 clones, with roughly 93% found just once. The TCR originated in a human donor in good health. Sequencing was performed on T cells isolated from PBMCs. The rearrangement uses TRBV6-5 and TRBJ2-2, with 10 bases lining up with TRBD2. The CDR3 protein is CASTLAGANTGELFF. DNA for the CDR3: TGTGCCAGCACCCTAGCGGGAGCCAACACCGGGGAGCTGTTTTTT.